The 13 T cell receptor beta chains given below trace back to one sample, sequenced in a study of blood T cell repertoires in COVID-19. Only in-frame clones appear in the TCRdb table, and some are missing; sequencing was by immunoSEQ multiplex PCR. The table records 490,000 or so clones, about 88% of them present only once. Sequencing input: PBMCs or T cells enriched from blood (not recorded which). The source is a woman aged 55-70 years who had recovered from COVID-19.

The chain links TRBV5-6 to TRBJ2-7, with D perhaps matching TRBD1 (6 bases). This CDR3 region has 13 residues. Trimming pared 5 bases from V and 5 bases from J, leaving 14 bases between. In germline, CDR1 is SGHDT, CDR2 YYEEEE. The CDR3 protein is CASSNRVWNEQYF. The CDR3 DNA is TGTGCCAGCAGTAACAGGGTTTGGAACGAGCAGTACTTC.

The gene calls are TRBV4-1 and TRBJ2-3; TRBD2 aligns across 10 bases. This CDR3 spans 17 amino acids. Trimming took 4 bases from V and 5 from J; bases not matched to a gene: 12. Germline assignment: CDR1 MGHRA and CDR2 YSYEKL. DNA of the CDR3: TGCGCCAGCAGCCCCCCACAGCAACTAGCGGGGTTAGATACGCAGTATTTT. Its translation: CASSPPQQLAGLDTQYF.

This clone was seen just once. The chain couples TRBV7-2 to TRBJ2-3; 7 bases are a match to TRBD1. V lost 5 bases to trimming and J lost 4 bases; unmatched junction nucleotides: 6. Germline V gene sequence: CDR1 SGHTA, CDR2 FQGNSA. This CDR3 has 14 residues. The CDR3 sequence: CASSAQGTADTQYF. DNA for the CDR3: TGTGCCAGCAGCGCACAGGGGACGGCAGATACGCAGTATTTT. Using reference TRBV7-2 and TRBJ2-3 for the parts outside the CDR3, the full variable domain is GAGVSQSPSNKVTEKGKDVELRCDPISGHTALYWYRQSLGQGLEFLIYFQGNSAPDKSGLPSDRFSAERTGGSVSTLTIQRTQQEDSAVYLCASSAQGTADTQYFGPGTRLTVL.

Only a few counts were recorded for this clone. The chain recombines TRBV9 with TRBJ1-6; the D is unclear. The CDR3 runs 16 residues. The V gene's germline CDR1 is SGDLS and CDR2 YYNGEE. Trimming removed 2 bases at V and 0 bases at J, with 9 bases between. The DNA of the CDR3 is TGTGCCAGCAGCGTTTCCGCGAGCTCCTATAATTCACCCCTCCACTTT. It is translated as CASSVSASSYNSPLHF.

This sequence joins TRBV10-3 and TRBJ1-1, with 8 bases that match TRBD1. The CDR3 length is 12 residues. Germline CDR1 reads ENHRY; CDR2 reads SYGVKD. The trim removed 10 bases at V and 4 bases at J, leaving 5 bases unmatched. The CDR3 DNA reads TGTGCCACCCAGGGGGCTGGCACTGAAGCTTTCTTT. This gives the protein CATQGAGTEAFF.

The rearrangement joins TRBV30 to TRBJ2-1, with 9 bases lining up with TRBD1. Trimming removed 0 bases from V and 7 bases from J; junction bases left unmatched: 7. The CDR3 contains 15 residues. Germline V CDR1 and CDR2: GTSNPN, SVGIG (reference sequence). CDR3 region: CAWSVRQGVGNEQFF. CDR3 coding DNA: TGTGCCTGGAGTGTTCGACAGGGGGTGGGTAATGAGCAGTTCTTC.

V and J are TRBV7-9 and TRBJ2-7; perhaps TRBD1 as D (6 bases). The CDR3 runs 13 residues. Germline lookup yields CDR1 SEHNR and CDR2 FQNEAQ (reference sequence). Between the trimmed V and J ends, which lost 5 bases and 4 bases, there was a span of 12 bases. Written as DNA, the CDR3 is TGTGCCAGCAGCCTCCGGGACACTTACGAGCAGTACTTC. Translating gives CASSLRDTYEQYF.

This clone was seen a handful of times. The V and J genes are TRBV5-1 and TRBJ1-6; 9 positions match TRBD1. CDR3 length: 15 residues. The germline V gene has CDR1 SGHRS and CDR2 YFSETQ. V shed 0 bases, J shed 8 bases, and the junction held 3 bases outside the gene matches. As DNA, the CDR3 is TGCGCCAGCAGCTTGGAAGGACAGGGGTATTCACCCCTCCACTTT. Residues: CASSLEGQGYSPLHF.

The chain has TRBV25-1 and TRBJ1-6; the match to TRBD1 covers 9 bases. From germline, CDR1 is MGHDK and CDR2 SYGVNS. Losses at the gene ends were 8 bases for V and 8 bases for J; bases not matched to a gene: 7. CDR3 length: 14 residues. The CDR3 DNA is TGTGCCAGCCCAGCAGGGGACAGGGATTCACCCCTCCACTTT. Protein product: CASPAGDRDSPLHF. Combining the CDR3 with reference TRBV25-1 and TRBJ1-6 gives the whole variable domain EADIYQTPRYLVIGTGKKITLECSQTMGHDKMYWYQQDPGMELHLIHYSYGVNSTEKGDLSSESTVSRIRTEHFPLTLESARPSHTSQYLCASPAGDRDSPLHFGNGTRLTVT.

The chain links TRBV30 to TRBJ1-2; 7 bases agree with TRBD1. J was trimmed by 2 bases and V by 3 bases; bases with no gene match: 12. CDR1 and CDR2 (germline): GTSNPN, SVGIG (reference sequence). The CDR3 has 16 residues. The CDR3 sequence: CAWSSKTGDPNYGYTF. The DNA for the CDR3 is TGTGCCTGGAGCTCCAAAACAGGGGACCCAAACTATGGCTACACCTTC. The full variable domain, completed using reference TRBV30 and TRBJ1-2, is SQTIHQWPATLVQPVGSPLSLECTVEGTSNPNLYWYRQAAGRGLQLLFYSVGIGQISSEVPQNLSASRPQDRQFILSSKKLLLSDSGFYLCAWSSKTGDPNYGYTFGSGTRLTVV.

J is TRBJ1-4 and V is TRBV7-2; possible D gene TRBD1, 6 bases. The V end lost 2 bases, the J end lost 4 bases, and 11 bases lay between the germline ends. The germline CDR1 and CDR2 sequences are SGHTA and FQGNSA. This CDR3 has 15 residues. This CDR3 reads CASSLRGRGNEKLFF. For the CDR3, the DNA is TGTGCCAGCAGCTTAAGAGGCAGGGGTAATGAAAAACTGTTTTTT.

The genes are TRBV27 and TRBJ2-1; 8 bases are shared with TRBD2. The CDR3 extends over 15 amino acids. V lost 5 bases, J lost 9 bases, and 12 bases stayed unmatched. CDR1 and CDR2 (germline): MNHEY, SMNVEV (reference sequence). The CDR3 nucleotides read TGTGCCAGCAGTCCCCCTCTCGGGGGGGCCAGTGAGCAGTTCTTC. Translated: CASSPPLGGASEQFF.

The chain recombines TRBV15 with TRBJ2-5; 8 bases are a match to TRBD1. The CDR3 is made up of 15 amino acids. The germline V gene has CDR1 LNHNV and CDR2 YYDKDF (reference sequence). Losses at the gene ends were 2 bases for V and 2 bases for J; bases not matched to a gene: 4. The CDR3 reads CATSRNRGKQETQYF. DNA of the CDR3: TGTGCCACCAGCAGAAACAGGGGGAAGCAAGAGACCCAGTACTTC.